This T cell receptor (beta chain) was recorded in a study of response to subunit inactivated influenza vaccine. Study-wide results and caveats: Each seasonal flu vaccination may recruit only limited new T cells, authors suggested.

This clonotype showed up many times. What it binds is not known. Each CDR3 protein is one row after TCRdb ran MiXCR on the RT-PCR reads. In the table there are 530,000 or so distinct CDR3 sequences, about 10% of which are singletons. V lost 5 bases and J lost 4; bases outside the gene matches: 8. This CDR3 has 16 amino acids. In germline, CDR1 is SGHTA, CDR2 FQGNSA. The sequence came from a man aged 50 to 60 who received an inactivated influenza vaccine. The chain links TRBV7-2 to TRBJ2-7; 13 bases match TRBD2. Specimen: PBMCs from blood, collected on the day of vaccination. CDR3 nucleotide sequence: TGTGCCAGCAGCACAACTGGACTAGCGGGAGCTTACGAGCAGTACTTC. Protein: CASSTTGLAGAYEQYF.